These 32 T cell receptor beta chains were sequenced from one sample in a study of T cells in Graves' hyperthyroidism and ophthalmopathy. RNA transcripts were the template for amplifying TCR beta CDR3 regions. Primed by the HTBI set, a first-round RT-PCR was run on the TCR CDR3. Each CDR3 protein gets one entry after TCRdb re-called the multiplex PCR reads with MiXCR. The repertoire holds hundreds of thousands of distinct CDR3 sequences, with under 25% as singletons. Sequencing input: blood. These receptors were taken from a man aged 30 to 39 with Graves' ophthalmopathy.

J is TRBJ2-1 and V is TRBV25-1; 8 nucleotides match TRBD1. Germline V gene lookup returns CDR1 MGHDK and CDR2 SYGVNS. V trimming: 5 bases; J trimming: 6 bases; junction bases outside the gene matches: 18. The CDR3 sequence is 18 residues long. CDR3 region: CASSIVARQGSITNEQFF. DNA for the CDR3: TGTGCCAGCAGTATCGTAGCCCGACAGGGGTCGATTACCAATGAGCAGTTCTTC. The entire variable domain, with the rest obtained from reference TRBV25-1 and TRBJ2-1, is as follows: EADIYQTPRYLVIGTGKKITLECSQTMGHDKMYWYQQDPGMELHLIHYSYGVNSTEKGDLSSESTVSRIRTEHFPLTLESARPSHTSQYLCASSIVARQGSITNEQFFGPGTRLTVL.

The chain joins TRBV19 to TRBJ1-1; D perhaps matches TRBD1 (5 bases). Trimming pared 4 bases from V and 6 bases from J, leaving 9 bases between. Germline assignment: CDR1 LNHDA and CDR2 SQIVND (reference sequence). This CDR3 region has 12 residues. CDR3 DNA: TGTGCCAGTAGTACGACAGTCGCTGAAGCTTTCTTT. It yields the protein CASSTTVAEAFF.

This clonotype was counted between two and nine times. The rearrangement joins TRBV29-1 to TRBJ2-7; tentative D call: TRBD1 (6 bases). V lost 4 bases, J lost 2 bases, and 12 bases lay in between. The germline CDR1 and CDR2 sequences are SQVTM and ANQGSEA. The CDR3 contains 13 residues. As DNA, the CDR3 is TGCAGCGTTGCGTTGGGACATCCCTACGAGCAGTACTTC. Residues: CSVALGHPYEQYF.

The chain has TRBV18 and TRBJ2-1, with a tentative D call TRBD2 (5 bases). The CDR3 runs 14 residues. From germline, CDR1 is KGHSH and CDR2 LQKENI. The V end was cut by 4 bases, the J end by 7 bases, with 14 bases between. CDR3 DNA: TGTGCCAGCTCACTCGGGATAGAATCTAATGAGCAGTTCTTC. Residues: CASSLGIESNEQFF. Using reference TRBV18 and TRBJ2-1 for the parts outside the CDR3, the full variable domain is NAGVMQNPRHLVRRRGQEARLRCSPMKGHSHVYWYRQLPEEGLKFMVYLQKENIIDESGMPKERFSAEFPKEGPSILRIQQVVRGDSAAYFCASSLGIESNEQFFGPGTRLTVL.

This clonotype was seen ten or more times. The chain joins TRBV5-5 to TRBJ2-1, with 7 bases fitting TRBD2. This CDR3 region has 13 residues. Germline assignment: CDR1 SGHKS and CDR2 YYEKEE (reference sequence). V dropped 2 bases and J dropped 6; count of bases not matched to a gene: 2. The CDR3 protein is CASSFGLVNEQFF. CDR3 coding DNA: TGTGCCAGCAGCTTTGGACTAGTCAATGAGCAGTTCTTC. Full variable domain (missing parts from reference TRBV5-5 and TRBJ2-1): DAGVTQSPTHLIKTRGQQVTLRCSPISGHKSVSWYQQVLGQGPQFIFQYYEKEERGRGNFPDRFSARQFPNYSSELNVNALLLGDSALYLCASSFGLVNEQFFGPGTRLTVL.

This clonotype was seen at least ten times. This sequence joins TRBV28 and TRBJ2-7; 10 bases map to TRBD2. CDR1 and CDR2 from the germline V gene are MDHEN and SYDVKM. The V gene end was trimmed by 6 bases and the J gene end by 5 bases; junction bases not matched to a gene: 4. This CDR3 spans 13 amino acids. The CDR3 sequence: CASRGLARNEQYF. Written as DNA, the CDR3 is TGTGCCAGCAGGGGACTAGCGAGGAACGAGCAGTACTTC.

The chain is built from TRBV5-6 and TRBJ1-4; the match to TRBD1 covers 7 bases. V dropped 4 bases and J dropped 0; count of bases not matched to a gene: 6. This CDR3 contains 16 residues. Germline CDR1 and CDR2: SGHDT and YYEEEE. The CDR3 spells CASSQGQDATNEKLFF. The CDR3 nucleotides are TGTGCCAGCAGCCAAGGACAGGATGCAACTAATGAAAAACTGTTTTTT. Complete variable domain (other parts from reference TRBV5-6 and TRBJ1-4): DAGVTQSPTHLIKTRGQQVTLRCSPKSGHDTVSWYQQALGQGPQFIFQYYEEEERQRGNFPDRFSGHQFPNYSSELNVNALLLGDSALYLCASSQGQDATNEKLFFGSGTQLSVL.

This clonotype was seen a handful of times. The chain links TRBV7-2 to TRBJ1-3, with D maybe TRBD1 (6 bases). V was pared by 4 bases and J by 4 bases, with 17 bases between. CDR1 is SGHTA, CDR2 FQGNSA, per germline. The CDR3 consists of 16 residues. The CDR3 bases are TGTGCCAGCAGCTACATGAGGCCAGGGACAGGAAACACCATATATTTT. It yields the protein CASSYMRPGTGNTIYF. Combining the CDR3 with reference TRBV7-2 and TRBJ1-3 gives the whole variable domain GAGVSQSPSNKVTEKGKDVELRCDPISGHTALYWYRQSLGQGLEFLIYFQGNSAPDKSGLPSDRFSAERTGGSVSTLTIQRTQQEDSAVYLCASSYMRPGTGNTIYFGEGSWLTVV.

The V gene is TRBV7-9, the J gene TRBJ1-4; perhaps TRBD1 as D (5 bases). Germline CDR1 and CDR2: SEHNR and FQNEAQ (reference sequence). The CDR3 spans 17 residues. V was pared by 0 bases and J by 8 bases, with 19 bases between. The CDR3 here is CASSLARAPGAQEKLFF. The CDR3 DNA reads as TGTGCCAGCAGCTTAGCAAGAGCTCCCGGGGCCCAAGAAAAACTGTTTTTT. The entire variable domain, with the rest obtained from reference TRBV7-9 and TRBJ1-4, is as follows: DTGVSQNPRHKITKRGQNVTFRCDPISEHNRLYWYRQTLGQGPEFLTYFQNEAQLEKSRLLSDRFSAERPKGSFSTLEIQRTEQGDSAMYLCASSLARAPGAQEKLFFGSGTQLSVL.

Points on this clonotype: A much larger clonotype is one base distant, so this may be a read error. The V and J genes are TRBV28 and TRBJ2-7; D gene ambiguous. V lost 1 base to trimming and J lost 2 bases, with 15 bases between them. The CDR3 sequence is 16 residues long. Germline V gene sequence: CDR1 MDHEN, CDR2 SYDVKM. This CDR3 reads CASSLSGPQSPYEQYF. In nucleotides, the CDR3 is TGTGCCAGCAGTTTATCCGGACCGCAGAGCCCCTACGAGCAGTACTTC.

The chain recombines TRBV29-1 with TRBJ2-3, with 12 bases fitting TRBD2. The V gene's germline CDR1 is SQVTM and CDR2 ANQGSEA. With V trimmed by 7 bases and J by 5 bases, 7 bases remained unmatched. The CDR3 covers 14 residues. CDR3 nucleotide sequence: TGCAGCGGTGCTAGCGGGAGGGCCGGAGATACGCAGTATTTT. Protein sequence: CSGASGRAGDTQYF.

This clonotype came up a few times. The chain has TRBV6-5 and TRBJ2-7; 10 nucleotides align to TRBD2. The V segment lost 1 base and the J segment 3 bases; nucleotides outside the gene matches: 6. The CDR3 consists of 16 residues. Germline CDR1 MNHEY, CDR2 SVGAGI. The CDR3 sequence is CASSYLAGTSVYEQYF. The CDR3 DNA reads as TGTGCCAGCAGTTACTTGGCCGGGACTAGCGTCTACGAGCAGTACTTC.

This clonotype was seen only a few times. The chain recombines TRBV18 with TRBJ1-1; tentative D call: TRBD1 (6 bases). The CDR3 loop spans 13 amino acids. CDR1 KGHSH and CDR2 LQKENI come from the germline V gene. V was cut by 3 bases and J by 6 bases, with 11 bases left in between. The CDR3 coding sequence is TGTGCCAGCTCACCCAGACAGGCCCCTGAAGCTTTCTTT. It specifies CASSPRQAPEAFF.

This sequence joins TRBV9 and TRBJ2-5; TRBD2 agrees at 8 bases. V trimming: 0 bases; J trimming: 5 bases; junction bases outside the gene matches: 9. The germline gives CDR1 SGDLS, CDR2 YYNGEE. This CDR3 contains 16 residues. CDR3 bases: TGTGCCAGCAGCGTAGGAGGCGGCCGCGGGGGGGAGACCCAGTACTTC. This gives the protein CASSVGGGRGGETQYF.

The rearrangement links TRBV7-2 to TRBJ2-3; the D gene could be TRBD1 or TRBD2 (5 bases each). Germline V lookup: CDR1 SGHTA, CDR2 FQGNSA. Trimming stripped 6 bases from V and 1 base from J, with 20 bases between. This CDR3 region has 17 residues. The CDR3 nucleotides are TGTGCCAGCAGTCCGGGGTTTACCCGAGGGGGCACAGATACGCAGTATTTT. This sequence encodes CASSPGFTRGGTDTQYF. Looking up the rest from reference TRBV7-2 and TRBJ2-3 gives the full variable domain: GAGVSQSPSNKVTEKGKDVELRCDPISGHTALYWYRQSLGQGLEFLIYFQGNSAPDKSGLPSDRFSAERTGGSVSTLTIQRTQQEDSAVYLCASSPGFTRGGTDTQYFGPGTRLTVL.

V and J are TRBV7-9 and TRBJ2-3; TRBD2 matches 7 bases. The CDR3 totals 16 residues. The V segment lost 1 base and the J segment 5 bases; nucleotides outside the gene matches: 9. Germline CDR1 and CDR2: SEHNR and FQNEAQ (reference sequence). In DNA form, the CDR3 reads TGTGCCAGCAGCTTAGGACTGCGGGAGTTCTTAGATACGCAGTATTTT. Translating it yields CASSLGLREFLDTQYF.

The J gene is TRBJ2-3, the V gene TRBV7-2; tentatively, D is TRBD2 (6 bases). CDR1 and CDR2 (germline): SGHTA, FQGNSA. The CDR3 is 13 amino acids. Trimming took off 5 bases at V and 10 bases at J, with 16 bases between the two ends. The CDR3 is CASSRTPTSAQYF. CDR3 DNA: TGTGCCAGCAGCCGTACCCCGACTAGTGCGCAGTATTTT.

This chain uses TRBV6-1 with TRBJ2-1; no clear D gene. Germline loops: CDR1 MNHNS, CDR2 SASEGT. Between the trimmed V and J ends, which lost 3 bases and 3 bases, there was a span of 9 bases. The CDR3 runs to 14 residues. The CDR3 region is CASSDGFGYNEQFF. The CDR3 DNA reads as TGTGCCAGCAGTGATGGATTTGGCTACAATGAGCAGTTCTTC.

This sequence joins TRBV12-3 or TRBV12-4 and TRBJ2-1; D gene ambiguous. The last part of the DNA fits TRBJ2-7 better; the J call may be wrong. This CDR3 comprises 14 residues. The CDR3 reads CASSRRDPYNEQYF. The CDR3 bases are TGTGCCAGCAGCCGCAGAGACCCCTACAATGAGCAGTACTTC.

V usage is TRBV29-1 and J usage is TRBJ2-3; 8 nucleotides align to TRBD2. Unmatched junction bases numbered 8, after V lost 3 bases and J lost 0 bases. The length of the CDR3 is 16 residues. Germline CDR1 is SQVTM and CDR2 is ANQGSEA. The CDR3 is CSVDGGSSGSTDTQYF. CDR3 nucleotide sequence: TGCAGCGTTGATGGAGGGTCTAGCGGGAGCACAGATACGCAGTATTTT.

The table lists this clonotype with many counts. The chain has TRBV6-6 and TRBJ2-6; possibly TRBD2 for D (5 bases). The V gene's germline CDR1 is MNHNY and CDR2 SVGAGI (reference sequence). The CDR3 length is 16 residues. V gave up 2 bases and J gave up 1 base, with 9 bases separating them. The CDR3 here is CASSYVRGSGANVLTF. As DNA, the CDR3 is TGTGCCAGCAGTTACGTAAGAGGGTCTGGGGCCAACGTCCTGACTTTC.

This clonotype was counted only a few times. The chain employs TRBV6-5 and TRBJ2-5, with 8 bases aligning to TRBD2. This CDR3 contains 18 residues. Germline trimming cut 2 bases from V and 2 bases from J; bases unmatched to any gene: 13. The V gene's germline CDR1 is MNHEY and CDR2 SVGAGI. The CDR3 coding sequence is TGTGCCAGCAGTTACACGTCCCCCAGCGGGGGCTCACAAGAGACCCAGTACTTC. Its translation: CASSYTSPSGGSQETQYF.

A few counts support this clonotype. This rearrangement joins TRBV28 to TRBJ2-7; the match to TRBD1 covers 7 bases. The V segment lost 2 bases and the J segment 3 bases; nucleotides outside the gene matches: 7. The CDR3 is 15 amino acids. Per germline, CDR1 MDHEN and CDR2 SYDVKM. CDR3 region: CASSLVPQGLYEQYF. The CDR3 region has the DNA TGTGCCAGCAGTTTAGTCCCACAGGGGCTCTACGAGCAGTACTTC.

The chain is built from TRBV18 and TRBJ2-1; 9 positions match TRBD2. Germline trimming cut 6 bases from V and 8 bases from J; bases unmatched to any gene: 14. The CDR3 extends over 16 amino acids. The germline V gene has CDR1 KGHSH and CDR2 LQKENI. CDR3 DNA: TGTGCCAGCTCCCTCAGCGGCGGGAGGGCAGTACATGAGCAGTTCTTC. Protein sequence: CASSLSGGRAVHEQFF.

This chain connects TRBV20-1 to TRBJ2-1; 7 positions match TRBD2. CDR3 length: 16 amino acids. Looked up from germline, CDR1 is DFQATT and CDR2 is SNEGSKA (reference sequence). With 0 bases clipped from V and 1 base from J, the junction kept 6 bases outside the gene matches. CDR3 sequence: CSARDGGSRSYNEQFF. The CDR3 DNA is TGCAGTGCTAGAGATGGCGGGAGTAGGTCCTACAATGAGCAGTTCTTC.

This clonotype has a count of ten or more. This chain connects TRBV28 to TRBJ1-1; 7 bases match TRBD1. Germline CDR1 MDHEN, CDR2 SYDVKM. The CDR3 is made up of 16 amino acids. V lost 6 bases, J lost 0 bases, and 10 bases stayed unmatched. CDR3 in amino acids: CASSPPDRRLNTEAFF. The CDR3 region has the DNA TGTGCCAGCAGCCCCCCGGACAGGAGATTGAACACTGAAGCTTTCTTT. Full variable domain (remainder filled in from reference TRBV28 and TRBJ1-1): DVKVTQSSRYLVKRTGEKVFLECVQDMDHENMFWYRQDPGLGLRLIYFSYDVKMKEKGDIPEGYSVSREKKERFSLILESASTNQTSMYLCASSPPDRRLNTEAFFGQGTRLTVV.

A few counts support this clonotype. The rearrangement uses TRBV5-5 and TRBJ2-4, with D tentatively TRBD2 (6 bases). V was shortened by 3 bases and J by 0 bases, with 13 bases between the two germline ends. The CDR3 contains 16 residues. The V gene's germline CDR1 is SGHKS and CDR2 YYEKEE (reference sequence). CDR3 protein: CASSWRGPLAKNIQYF. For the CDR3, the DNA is TGTGCCAGCAGCTGGAGGGGCCCACTAGCCAAAAACATTCAGTACTTC.

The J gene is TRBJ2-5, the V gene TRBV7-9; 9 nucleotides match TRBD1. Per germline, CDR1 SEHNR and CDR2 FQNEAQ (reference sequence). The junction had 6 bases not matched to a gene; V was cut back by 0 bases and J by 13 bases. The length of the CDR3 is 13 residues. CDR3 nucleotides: TGTGCCAGCAGCTTAGCGGGGACAGGGACCGCGTACTTC. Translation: CASSLAGTGTAYF.

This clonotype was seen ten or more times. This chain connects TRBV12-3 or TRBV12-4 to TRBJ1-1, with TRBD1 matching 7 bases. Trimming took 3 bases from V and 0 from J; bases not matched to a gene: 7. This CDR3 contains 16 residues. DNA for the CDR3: TGTGCCAGCAGTTTTGCCGGGACAGTTTTGAACACTGAAGCTTTCTTT. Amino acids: CASSFAGTVLNTEAFF.

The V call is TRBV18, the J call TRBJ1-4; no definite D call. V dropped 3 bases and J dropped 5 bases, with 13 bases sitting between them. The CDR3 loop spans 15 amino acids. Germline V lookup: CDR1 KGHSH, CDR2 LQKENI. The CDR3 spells CASSPQEGQNEKLFF. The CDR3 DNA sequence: TGTGCCAGCTCACCGCAGGAGGGCCAAAATGAAAAACTGTTTTTT.

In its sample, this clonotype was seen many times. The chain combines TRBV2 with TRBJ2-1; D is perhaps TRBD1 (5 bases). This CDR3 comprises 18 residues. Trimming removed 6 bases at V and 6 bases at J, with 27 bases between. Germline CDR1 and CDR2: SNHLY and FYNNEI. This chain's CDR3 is CASSVVQGFPGNINEQFF. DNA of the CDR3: TGTGCCAGCAGCGTAGTCCAGGGATTCCCTGGAAATATCAATGAGCAGTTCTTC.

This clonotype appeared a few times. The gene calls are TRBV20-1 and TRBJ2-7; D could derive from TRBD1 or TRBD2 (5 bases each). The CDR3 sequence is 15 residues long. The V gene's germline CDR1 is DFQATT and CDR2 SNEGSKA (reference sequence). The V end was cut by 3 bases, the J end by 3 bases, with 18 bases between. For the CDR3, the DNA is TGCAGTGCTAGGTCCCTCGGGACGGTGAACTACGAGCAGTACTTC. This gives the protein CSARSLGTVNYEQYF.